The source of this TCR beta chain is a study of T cells in Graves' hyperthyroidism and ophthalmopathy. Study information: Peripheral blood sampling occurred at initial diagnosis, before any treatment.

RNA transcripts yielded amplified TCR beta CDR3 regions. Researchers ran a first-round RT-PCR on the TCR CDR3 using the HTBI primer set. TCRdb re-called the multiplex PCR reads with MiXCR, one entry per CDR3 protein. The repertoire holds 400,000 to 600,000 distinct CDR3 sequences, with 15% to 20% as singletons. The study excluded patients with uncontrolled infection, other autoimmune disease, pregnancy or lactation. Thyroid ultrasound and orbital computed tomography, with clinical symptoms and serum thyroxine and TRAb, informed diagnoses. Isolation of PBMCs was performed on 8.5 to 10 ml fresh peripheral blood. The V and J ends lost 5 bases and 2 bases respectively, with 12 bases between them. The CDR3 totals 14 residues. Per the germline V gene, CDR1 is MNHNS and CDR2 is SASEGT. This clonotype was observed many times.

The V and J genes are TRBV6-1 and TRBJ1-1; D possibly corresponds to TRBD1 (6 bases). Specimen: blood. The TCR comes from a woman in her 30s with Graves' ophthalmopathy. This CDR3 reads CASSFSDSNTEAFF. CDR3 nucleotide sequence: TGTGCCAGCAGTTTTTCGGACAGCAACACTGAAGCTTTCTTT.